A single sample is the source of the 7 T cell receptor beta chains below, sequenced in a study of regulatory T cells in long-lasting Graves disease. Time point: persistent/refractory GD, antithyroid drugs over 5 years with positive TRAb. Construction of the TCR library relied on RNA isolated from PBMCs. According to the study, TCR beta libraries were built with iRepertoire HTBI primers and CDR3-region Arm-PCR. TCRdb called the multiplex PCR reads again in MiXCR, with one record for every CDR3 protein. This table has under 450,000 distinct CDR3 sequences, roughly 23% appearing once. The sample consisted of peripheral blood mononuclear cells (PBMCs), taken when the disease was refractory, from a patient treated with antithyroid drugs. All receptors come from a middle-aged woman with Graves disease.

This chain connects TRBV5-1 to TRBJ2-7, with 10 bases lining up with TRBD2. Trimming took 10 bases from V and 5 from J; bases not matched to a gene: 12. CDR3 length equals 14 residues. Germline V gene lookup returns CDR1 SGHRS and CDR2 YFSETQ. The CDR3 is CASRWLAGEHEQYF. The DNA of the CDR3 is TGCGCCTCCCGGTGGCTAGCGGGAGAACACGAGCAGTACTTC. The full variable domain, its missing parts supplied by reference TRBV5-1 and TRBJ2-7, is KAGVTQTPRYLIKTRGQQVTLSCSPISGHRSVSWYQQTPGQGLQFLFEYFSETQRNKGNFPGRFSGRQFSNSRSEMNVSTLELGDSALYLCASRWLAGEHEQYFGPGTRLTVT.

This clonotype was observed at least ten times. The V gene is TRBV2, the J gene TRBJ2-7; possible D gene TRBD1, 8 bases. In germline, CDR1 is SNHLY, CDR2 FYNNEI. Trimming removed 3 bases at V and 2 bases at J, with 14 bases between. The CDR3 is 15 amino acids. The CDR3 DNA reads TGTGCCAGCAGTGACGGGAGGACAGGGACCTACGAGCAGTACTTC. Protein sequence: CASSDGRTGTYEQYF.

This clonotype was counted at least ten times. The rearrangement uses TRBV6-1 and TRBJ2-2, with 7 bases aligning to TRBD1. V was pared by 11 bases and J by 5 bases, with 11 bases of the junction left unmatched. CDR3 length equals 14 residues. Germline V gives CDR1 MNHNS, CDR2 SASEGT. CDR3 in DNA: TGTGCCTGCGGAACGACAGGGATAACCGGGGAGCTGTTTTTT. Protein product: CACGTTGITGELFF.

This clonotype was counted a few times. CDR3 DNA: TGTGCCGTAACCTGGGGGCTCGGCAATGAGCAGTTCTTC. Its protein product is CAVTWGLGNEQFF. The chain carries TRBV2 and TRBJ2-1; D possibly corresponds to TRBD1 (6 bases). Germline CDR1 reads SNHLY; CDR2 reads FYNNEI. V lost 11 bases to trimming and J lost 6 bases, with 17 bases between them. This CDR3 spans 13 amino acids.

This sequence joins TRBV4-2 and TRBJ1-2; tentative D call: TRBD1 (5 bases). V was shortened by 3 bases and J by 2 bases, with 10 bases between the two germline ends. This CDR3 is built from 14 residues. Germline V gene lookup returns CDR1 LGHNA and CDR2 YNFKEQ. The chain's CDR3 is CASSHLDKNYGYTF. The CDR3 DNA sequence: TGTGCCAGCAGCCACCTGGACAAGAACTATGGCTACACCTTC.

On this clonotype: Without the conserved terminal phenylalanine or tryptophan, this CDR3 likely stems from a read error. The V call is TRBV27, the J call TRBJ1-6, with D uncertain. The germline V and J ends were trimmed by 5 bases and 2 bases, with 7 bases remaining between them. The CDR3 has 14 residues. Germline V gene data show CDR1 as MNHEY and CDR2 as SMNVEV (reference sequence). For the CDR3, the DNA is TGTGCCAGCAGTACCGGGCCCTATAATTCACCCCTCCACCTT. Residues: CASSTGPYNSPLHL.

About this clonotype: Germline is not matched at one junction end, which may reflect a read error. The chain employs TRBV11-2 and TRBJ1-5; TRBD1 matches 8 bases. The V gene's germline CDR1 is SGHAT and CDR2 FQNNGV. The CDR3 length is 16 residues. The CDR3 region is CASSHTSRGRDQPQHF. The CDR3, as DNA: TGCGCCAGCAGCCATACCTCCAGGGGGCGCGATCAGCCCCAGCATTTT. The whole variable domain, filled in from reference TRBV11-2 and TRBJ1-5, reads EAGVAQSPRYKIIEKRQSVAFWCNPISGHATLYWYQQILGQGPKLLIQFQNNGVVDDSQLPKDRFSAERLKGVDSTLKIQPAKLEDSAVYLCASSHTSRGRDQPQHFGDGTRLSIL.